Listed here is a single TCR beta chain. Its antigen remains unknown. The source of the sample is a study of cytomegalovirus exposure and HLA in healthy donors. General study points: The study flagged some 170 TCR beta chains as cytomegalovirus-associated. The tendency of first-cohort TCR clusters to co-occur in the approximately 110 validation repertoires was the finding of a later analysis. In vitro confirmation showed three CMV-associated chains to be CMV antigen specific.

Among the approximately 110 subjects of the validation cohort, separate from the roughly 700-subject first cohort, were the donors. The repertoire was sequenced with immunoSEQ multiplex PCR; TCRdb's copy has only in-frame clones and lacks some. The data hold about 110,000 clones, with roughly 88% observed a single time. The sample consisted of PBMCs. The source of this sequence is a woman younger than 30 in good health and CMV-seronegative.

The CDR3 nucleotides are TGTGCCACCAGCAGAGTAGATACAGGGTTAGGCACCATATATTTT. This sequence encodes CATSRVDTGLGTIYF. The chain is built from TRBV15 and TRBJ1-3; the D gene is possibly TRBD1 (6 bases). With 1 base removed from V and 9 bases from J, the gap between germline ends came to 16 bases. Germline V gene lookup returns CDR1 LNHNV and CDR2 YYDKDF (reference sequence). The CDR3 is 15 amino acids.